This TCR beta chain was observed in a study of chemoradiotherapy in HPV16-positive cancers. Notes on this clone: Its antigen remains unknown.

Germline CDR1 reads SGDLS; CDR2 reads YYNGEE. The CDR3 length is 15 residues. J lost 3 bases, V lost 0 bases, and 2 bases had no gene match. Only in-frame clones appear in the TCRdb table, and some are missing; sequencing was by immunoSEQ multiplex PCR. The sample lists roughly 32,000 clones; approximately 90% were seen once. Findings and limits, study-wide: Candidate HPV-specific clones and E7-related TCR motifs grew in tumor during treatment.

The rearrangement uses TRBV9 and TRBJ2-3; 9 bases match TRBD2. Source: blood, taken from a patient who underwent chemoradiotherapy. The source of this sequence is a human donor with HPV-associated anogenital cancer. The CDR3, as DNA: TGTGCCAGCAGCGTAGGACTAGCGGTTACAGATACGCAGTATTTT. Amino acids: CASSVGLAVTDTQYF.